In its sample, the clone carrying this T cell receptor beta chain was seen a few times. The antigen remains unidentified. These data originate in a study of blood T cells in healthy people across ages. Study findings and constraints: PBMC samples, being unsorted, prevented any conclusive comparison of naive and antigen-experienced cells.

CDR3 length equals 15 residues. After removal of 3 bases from V and 11 bases from J, the junction contained 8 bases not matched to a gene. Primers used in a second PCR of about 7 to 12 cycles were a sample-barcoded 5' primer and a J-beta primer mix. Every single cDNA molecule received a tag from a template-switch adaptor with 12 random nucleotides. TCRdb used MiXCR to reprocess the 5' RACE reads, holding one entry per CDR3 protein. Among around 790,000 distinct CDR3 sequences listed, 40% to 50% were seen once. The chain combines TRBV12-3 or TRBV12-4 with TRBJ2-5; 14 nucleotides match TRBD2. The clonotype comes from a man aged 55 to 70 in good health. Sequenced input: blood. The DNA for the CDR3 is TGTGCCAGCAGTTTGACTAGCGGGGGGGCAGTTAAGCAGTACTTC. Translated, it gives CASSLTSGGAVKQYF.